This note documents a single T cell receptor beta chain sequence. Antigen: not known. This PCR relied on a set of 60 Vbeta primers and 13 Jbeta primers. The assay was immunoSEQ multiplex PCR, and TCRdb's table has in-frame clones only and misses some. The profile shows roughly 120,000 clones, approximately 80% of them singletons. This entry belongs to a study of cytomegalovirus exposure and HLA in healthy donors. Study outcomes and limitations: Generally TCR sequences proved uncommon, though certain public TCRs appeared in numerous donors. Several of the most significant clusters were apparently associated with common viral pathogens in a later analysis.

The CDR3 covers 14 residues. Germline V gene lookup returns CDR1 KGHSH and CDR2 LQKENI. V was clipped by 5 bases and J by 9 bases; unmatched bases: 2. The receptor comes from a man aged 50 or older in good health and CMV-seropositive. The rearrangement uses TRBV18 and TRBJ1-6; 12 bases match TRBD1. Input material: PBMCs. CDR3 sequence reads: CASSGDRGLSPLHF. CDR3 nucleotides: TGTGCCAGCTCAGGGGACAGGGGGCTTTCACCCCTCCACTTT.